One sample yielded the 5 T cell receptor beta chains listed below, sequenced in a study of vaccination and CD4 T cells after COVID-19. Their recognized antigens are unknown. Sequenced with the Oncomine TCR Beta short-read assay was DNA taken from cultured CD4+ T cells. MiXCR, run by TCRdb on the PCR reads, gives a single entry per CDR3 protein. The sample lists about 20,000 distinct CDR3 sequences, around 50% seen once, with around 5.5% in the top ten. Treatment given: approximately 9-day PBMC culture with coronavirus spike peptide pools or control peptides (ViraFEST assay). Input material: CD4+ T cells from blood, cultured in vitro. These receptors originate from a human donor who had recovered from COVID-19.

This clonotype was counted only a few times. The CDR3 here is CATTLDRGPSPLHF. The CDR3 DNA sequence: TGTGCCACCACCCTGGACAGGGGGCCTTCACCCCTCCACTTT. The V and J genes are TRBV15 and TRBJ1-6; 11 nucleotides align to TRBD1. V dropped 7 bases and J dropped 9; count of bases not matched to a gene: 5. Germline-derived CDR1 and CDR2 are LNHNV and YYDKDF (reference sequence). The CDR3 spans 14 residues.

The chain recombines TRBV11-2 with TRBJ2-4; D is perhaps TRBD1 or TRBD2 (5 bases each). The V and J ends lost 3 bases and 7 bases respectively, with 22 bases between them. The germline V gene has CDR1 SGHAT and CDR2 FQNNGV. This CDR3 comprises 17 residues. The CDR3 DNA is TGTGCCAGCAGCTTCCTCCATCGGGGACGTGGTAGGAACATTCAGTACTTC. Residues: CASSFLHRGRGRNIQYF. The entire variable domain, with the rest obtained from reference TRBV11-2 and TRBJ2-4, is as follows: EAGVAQSPRYKIIEKRQSVAFWCNPISGHATLYWYQQILGQGPKLLIQFQNNGVVDDSQLPKDRFSAERLKGVDSTLKIQPAKLEDSAVYLCASSFLHRGRGRNIQYFGAGTRLSVL.

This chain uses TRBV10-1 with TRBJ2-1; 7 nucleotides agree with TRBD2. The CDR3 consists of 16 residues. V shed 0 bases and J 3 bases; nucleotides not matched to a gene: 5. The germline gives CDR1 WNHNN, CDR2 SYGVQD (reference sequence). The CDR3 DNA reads TGCGCCAGCAGTGAGTCGATGACTAGCCTCTACAATGAGCAGTTCTTC. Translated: CASSESMTSLYNEQFF.

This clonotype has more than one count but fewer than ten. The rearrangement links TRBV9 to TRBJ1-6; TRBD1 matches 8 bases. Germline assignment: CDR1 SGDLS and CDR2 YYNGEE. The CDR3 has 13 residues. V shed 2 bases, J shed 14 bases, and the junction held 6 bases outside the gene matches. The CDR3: CASSVADRATLHF. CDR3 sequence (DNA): TGTGCCAGCAGCGTCGCGGACAGGGCGACCCTCCACTTT.

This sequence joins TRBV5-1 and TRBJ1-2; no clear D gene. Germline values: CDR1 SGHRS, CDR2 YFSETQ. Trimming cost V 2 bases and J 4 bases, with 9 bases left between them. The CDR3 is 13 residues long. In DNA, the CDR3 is TGCGCCAGCAGCTTTGACCGAACCTATGGCTACACCTTC. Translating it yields CASSFDRTYGYTF.